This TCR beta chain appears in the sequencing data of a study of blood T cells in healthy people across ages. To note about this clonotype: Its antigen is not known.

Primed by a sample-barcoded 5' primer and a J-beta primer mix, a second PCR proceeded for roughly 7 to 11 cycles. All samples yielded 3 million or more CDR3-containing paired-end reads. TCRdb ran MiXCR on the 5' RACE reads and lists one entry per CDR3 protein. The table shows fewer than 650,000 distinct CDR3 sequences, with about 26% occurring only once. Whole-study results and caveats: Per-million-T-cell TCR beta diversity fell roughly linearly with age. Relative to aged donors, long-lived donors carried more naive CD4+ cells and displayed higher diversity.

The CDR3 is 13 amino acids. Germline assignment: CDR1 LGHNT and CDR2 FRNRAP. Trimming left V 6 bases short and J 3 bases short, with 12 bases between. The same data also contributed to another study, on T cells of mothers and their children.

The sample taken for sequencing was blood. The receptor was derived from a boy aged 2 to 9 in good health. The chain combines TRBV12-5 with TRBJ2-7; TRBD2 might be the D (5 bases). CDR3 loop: CASGPGKNYEQYF. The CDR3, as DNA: TGTGCTAGTGGACCGGGAAAAAACTACGAGCAGTACTTC.